The 14 T cell receptor beta chains below come from one sample, sequenced in a study of cytomegalovirus exposure and HLA in healthy donors (dated by TCRdb to the late 2010s). The library was prepared using the immunoSEQ multiplex PCR assay. For the multiplex PCR, a mixture combining 60 forward primers for TCR Vbeta segments and 13 reverse primers for TCR Jbeta segments was used. This is the immuneACCESS table as TCRdb keeps it, with only in-frame sequences that have V and J called. A part of the clones is gone; compared with another copy, unresolved V genes explain less than half, and the rest is unexplained. This sample lists some 270,000 clones; about 93% were detected once. The ten largest make up around 1.7% of the sample. Sequenced sample: PBMCs. These receptor sequences come from a girl aged 2-10 years in good health and CMV-seronegative.

This clone has only a few counts. The CDR3 loop is CASSFQGQGRYGYTF. The CDR3 region has the DNA TGTGCCAGCAGTTTTCAGGGACAGGGGCGCTATGGCTACACCTTC. The chain has TRBV27 and TRBJ1-2, with 10 bases that match TRBD1. With 3 bases clipped from V and 4 bases from J, the junction kept 5 bases outside the gene matches. Germline-derived CDR1 and CDR2 are MNHEY and SMNVEV (reference sequence). The CDR3 is 15 residues long.

This chain links TRBV2 with TRBJ2-3, with D possibly TRBD1 on 5 matching bases. Trimming pared 8 bases from V and 3 bases from J, leaving 18 bases between. This CDR3 has 15 residues. The germline CDR1 and CDR2 sequences are SNHLY and FYNNEI. The CDR3, as DNA: TGTGCCAGCCGAAGCAAGGGGAAACGTACAGATACGCAGTATTTT. This codes for CASRSKGKRTDTQYF.

This chain links TRBV7-9 with TRBJ1-5, with D possibly TRBD1 on 5 matching bases. The CDR3 is made up of 14 amino acids. Germline CDR1 is SEHNR and CDR2 is FQNEAQ (reference sequence). The V end was cut by 4 bases, the J end by 6 bases, with 13 bases between. The DNA for the CDR3 is TGTGCCAGCAGCTCACAGGTCTCGGGTCAGCCCCAGCATTTT. Translating gives CASSSQVSGQPQHF.

The gene calls are TRBV4-2 and TRBJ2-1; D perhaps matches TRBD1 (5 bases). Germline V CDR1 and CDR2: LGHNA, YNFKEQ. The CDR3 totals 16 residues. V was trimmed by 0 bases and J by 0 bases, leaving 9 bases between them. The CDR3 nucleotides are TGTGCCAGCAGCCAAGACGCCGACAGCTCCTACAATGAGCAGTTCTTC. Translation gives CASSQDADSSYNEQFF.

CDR3 sequence (DNA): TGTGCCAGCAGCACCTCGACTAGCGGGGTTAACAATGAGCAGTTCTTC. It is translated as CASSTSTSGVNNEQFF. The V gene is TRBV9, the J gene TRBJ2-1, with 11 nucleotides matching TRBD2. Germline V gives CDR1 SGDLS, CDR2 YYNGEE. CDR3 size: 16 residues. Losses at the gene ends were 4 bases for V and 5 bases for J; bases not matched to a gene: 8.

The chain carries TRBV9 and TRBJ1-1; D is ambiguous. In germline, CDR1 is SGDLS, CDR2 YYNGEE. Trimming took 0 bases from V and 8 from J, leaving 5 bases between them. The CDR3 length is 11 residues. This chain's CDR3 is CASSVVTEAFF. The CDR3 region has the DNA TGTGCCAGCAGCGTAGTAACAGAAGCTTTCTTT. Using reference TRBV9 and TRBJ1-1 for the parts outside the CDR3, the full variable domain is DSGVTQTPKHLITATGQRVTLRCSPRSGDLSVYWYQQSLDQGLQFLIQYYNGEERAKGNILERFSAQQFPDLHSELNLSSLELGDSALYFCASSVVTEAFFGQGTRLTVV.

This clone has more than one count but fewer than ten. The chain employs TRBV13 and TRBJ2-1; D is ambiguous. Trimming took off 1 base at V and 2 bases at J, with 9 bases between the two ends. Per germline, CDR1 PRHDT and CDR2 FYEKMQ (reference sequence). CDR3 length equals 15 residues. CDR3 DNA: TGTGCCAGCAGCTTAGTAGTAGCAACCTACAATGAGCAGTTCTTC. It encodes CASSLVVATYNEQFF.

This sequence joins TRBV7-8 and TRBJ1-6, with 9 bases identical to TRBD1. The V and J ends lost 5 bases and 10 bases, in that order; junction bases with no gene match: 12. Germline CDR1 SGHVS, CDR2 FQNEAQ. There are 16 residues in the CDR3. This CDR3 reads CASSQKWTGVRSPLHF. For the CDR3, the DNA is TGTGCCAGCAGCCAGAAATGGACAGGGGTAAGGTCACCCCTCCACTTT. Based on the CDR3 plus reference TRBV7-8 and TRBJ1-6, the full variable domain is GAGVSQSPRYKVAKRGQDVALRCDPISGHVSLFWYQQALGQGPEFLTYFQNEAQLDKSGLPSDRFFAERPEGSVSTLKIQRTQQEDSAVYLCASSQKWTGVRSPLHFGNGTRLTVT.

CDR3 DNA: TGTGCCAGCAGCCCGGAGTCCCCTAGCTCCTACAATGAGCAGTTCTTC. Amino acid sequence: CASSPESPSSYNEQFF. This chain joins TRBV7-6 and TRBJ2-1, with D unclear. Germline values: CDR1 SGHVS, CDR2 FNYEAQ. The CDR3 covers 16 residues. Trimming removed 5 bases from V and 0 bases from J, with 14 bases in between.

DNA for the CDR3: TGTGCCAGCAGCCCCGGGGGGCCACGAACTGAAGCTTTCTTT. Its protein product is CASSPGGPRTEAFF. This chain joins TRBV5-4 and TRBJ1-1; D may be TRBD1 (6 bases). Trimming removed 4 bases from V and 5 bases from J, with 15 bases in between. This CDR3 spans 14 amino acids. Looked up from germline, CDR1 is SGHNT and CDR2 is YYREEE (reference sequence).

The chain couples TRBV11-2 to TRBJ2-7; D perhaps matches TRBD1 (6 bases). V was clipped by 5 bases and J by 2 bases, with 13 bases between them. This CDR3 region has 14 residues. Germline V CDR1 and CDR2: SGHAT, FQNNGV. The CDR3 DNA reads as TGTGCCAGCAGCGTTGGCACAGGGACCTACGAGCAGTACTTC. Encoded protein: CASSVGTGTYEQYF.

The chain carries TRBV6-5 and TRBJ1-1, with D perhaps TRBD1 (5 bases). Looked up from germline, CDR1 is MNHEY and CDR2 is SVGAGI. The CDR3 consists of 14 residues. The V and J ends lost 5 bases and 1 base respectively, with 11 bases between them. CDR3 bases: TGTGCCAGCAGTGAAAGGCAGGGGAACACTGAAGCTTTCTTT. This codes for CASSERQGNTEAFF.

V is TRBV10-3 and J is TRBJ2-1, with D unclear. Germline V lookup: CDR1 ENHRY, CDR2 SYGVKD. The CDR3 consists of 11 residues. Trimming took 10 bases from V and 6 from J, leaving 10 bases between them. In DNA, the CDR3 is TGTGCCACCCGCGAGTTCAATGAGCAGTTCTTC. Translation gives CATREFNEQFF.

The chain recombines TRBV27 with TRBJ2-1; tentatively, D is TRBD2 (6 bases). Trimming took 5 bases from V and 9 from J, leaving 14 bases between them. Germline CDR1 is MNHEY and CDR2 is SMNVEV (reference sequence). CDR3 size: 13 residues. The CDR3 bases are TGTGCCAGCAGTCTCCCCCCCGGGGGTGAGCAGTTCTTC. Translating gives CASSLPPGGEQFF.